The TCR beta chain under discussion was sequenced for a study of shared clonotypes between healthy human individuals. Whole-study findings and limits: Generally, naive subsets came out with larger estimated richness than memory subsets.

V shed 4 bases and J shed 2 bases, with 16 bases lying between them. Germline CDR1 reads SGDLS; CDR2 reads YYNGEE. This CDR3 is 15 amino acids long. In the case of this clone: No antigen is known for it.

A deep-level run was used for the assay. Per the authors' pipeline: Junction-only sequences produced by ImmunoSEQ had no quality scores, so filtering differed. Clones were sequenced by immunoSEQ multiplex PCR, and TCRdb holds only the in-frame ones, with some missing. V, J and clone size are those of that table, while D and trimming were read from the DNA. The sample lists about 2.4 million clones; roughly 93% were seen once. The source is a man younger than 30 in good health. Some clones in this sample may be carry-over from other donors' samples. The sequencing sample was made of naive CD4+ T cells from PBMCs. Indicated subset: CD45RA+ positively selected. The chain has TRBV9 and TRBJ2-7, with a weak D call TRBD1 (5 bases). CDR3 in amino acids: CASSIAGNWAYEQYF. The CDR3 DNA reads as TGTGCCAGCAGCATCGCAGGGAACTGGGCCTACGAGCAGTACTTC.